This passage covers 19 T cell receptor beta chains from one sample sequenced in a study of cytomegalovirus exposure and HLA in healthy donors. The primer mix had 60 Vbeta and 13 Jbeta primers. Repertoires were generated with immunoSEQ multiplex PCR, while TCRdb's copy carries only in-frame clones and drops some. The data contain 200,000 to 250,000 clones, approximately 83% of them singletons. The sequenced sample consisted of PBMCs. These receptors were obtained from a boy aged 2 to 10 in good health and CMV-seronegative.

The chain employs TRBV7-9 and TRBJ2-7, with a tentative D call TRBD2 (7 bases). CDR1 is SEHNR, CDR2 FQNEAQ, per germline (reference sequence). The CDR3 has 15 residues. Trimming took off 0 bases at V and 6 bases at J, with 15 bases between the two ends. CDR3 amino acids: CASSLAGGHRVEQYF. The CDR3 DNA sequence: TGTGCCAGCAGCTTAGCCGGGGGGCACCGTGTCGAGCAGTACTTC.

This clone was detected a few times. V is TRBV10-3 and J is TRBJ1-1; 10 bases are shared with TRBD1. Germline V gene lookup returns CDR1 ENHRY and CDR2 SYGVKD. V dropped 7 bases and J dropped 3; count of bases not matched to a gene: 5. The CDR3 is made up of 14 amino acids. CDR3 sequence reads: CAITRTGGDTEAFF. The CDR3 nucleotides are TGTGCCATCACGCGGACAGGGGGAGACACTGAAGCTTTCTTT.

The V and J genes are TRBV20-1 and TRBJ1-2; D not certain. V was cut by 5 bases and J by 8 bases, with 9 bases left in between. This CDR3 is 10 amino acids long. Germline lookup yields CDR1 DFQATT and CDR2 SNEGSKA (reference sequence). Here the CDR3 DNA reads TGCAGTGCTCCTATACGCGGCTACACCTTC. It yields the protein CSAPIRGYTF.

The chain couples TRBV6-6 to TRBJ1-1; maybe TRBD1 (6 bases). Trimming took 2 bases from V and 0 from J, leaving 10 bases between them. Germline CDR1 and CDR2: MNHNY and SVGAGI (reference sequence). The CDR3 is made up of 15 amino acids. CDR3 residues: CASSYEGHLNTEAFF. The CDR3 nucleotides read TGTGCCAGCAGTTACGAGGGACACCTGAACACTGAAGCTTTCTTT.

The V call is TRBV5-5, the J call TRBJ2-1; a possible D gene is TRBD2 (7 bases). CDR3 size: 11 residues. The germline V and J ends were trimmed by 7 bases and 8 bases, with 10 bases remaining between them. Germline V gene lookup returns CDR1 SGHKS and CDR2 YYEKEE (reference sequence). CDR3 region: CASGGAHEQFF. DNA of the CDR3: TGTGCCAGCGGGGGGGCCCATGAGCAGTTCTTC.

Only one count was recorded for this clone. The chain carries TRBV11-2 and TRBJ2-7; D is possibly TRBD1 (6 bases). This CDR3 has 13 residues. V lost 4 bases and J lost 2, with 9 bases in between. CDR1 is SGHAT and CDR2 is FQNNGV in the germline V gene. The DNA for the CDR3 is TGTGCCAGCAGCTGGGACAAGACCTACGAGCAGTACTTC. Its protein product is CASSWDKTYEQYF.

This chain connects TRBV29-1 to TRBJ2-5, with a tentative D call TRBD2 (5 bases). TRBJ2-7 explains the end of the DNA better; the J call may be wrong. Germline V gene sequence: CDR1 SQVTM, CDR2 ANQGSEA. This CDR3 region has 13 residues. CDR3 sequence reads: CSVSGGADDEQYF. In nucleotides, the CDR3 is TGCAGCGTGAGCGGAGGAGCCGACGACGAGCAGTACTTC.

The rearrangement joins TRBV4-2 to TRBJ2-3; TRBD2 agrees at 9 bases. V lost 0 bases and J lost 4; bases outside the gene matches: 2. The CDR3 runs 15 residues. Germline CDR1 reads LGHNA; CDR2 reads YNFKEQ. CDR3 DNA sequence: TGTGCCAGCAGCCAAGAGCGGGGGGGCCCAGATACGCAGTATTTT. Translated, it gives CASSQERGGPDTQYF.

V is TRBV9 and J is TRBJ2-1; 9 bases map to TRBD2. Germline V lookup: CDR1 SGDLS, CDR2 YYNGEE. J lost 4 bases, V lost 5 bases, and 10 bases had no gene match. CDR3 length: 16 residues. The CDR3 DNA reads as TGTGCCAGCAGTCCTCTGGAGCGGGGGGAATACAATGAGCAGTTCTTC. The encoded protein is CASSPLERGEYNEQFF.

This chain joins TRBV9 and TRBJ2-2; D is unclear. The V gene lost 4 bases and the J gene lost 0 bases, with 4 bases spanning the gap. Germline CDR1 reads SGDLS; CDR2 reads YYNGEE. The CDR3 has 13 residues. CDR3 region: CASSSANTGELFF. The CDR3 nucleotides read TGTGCCAGCAGCTCCGCGAACACCGGGGAGCTGTTTTTT.

This chain joins TRBV4-1 and TRBJ2-7, with 9 nucleotides matching TRBD2. J lost 3 bases, V lost 4 bases, and 7 bases had no gene match. This CDR3 is 15 amino acids long. Germline V gene data show CDR1 as MGHRA and CDR2 as YSYEKL. The CDR3 reads CASSPGVAGDYEQYF. The CDR3 region has the DNA TGCGCCAGCAGCCCCGGGGTAGCGGGGGACTACGAGCAGTACTTC.

The chain combines TRBV4-1 with TRBJ1-2, with 7 bases matching TRBD1. Germline V CDR1 and CDR2: MGHRA, YSYEKL. This CDR3 spans 15 amino acids. V lost 6 bases, J lost 2 bases, and 9 bases stayed unmatched. DNA of the CDR3: TGCGCCAGCAGGAAATATTCACAGGGGAACTATGGCTACACCTTC. This codes for CASRKYSQGNYGYTF.

This chain links TRBV5-1 with TRBJ2-7; 13 bases fit TRBD2. The CDR3 has 16 residues. After removal of 6 bases from V and 2 bases from J, the junction contained 8 bases not matched to a gene. Per germline, CDR1 SGHRS and CDR2 YFSETQ. The CDR3 DNA reads as TGCGCCAGCACGACTAGCGGGGGGACCGCTACCTACGAGCAGTACTTC. Its protein is CASTTSGGTATYEQYF.

The chain is built from TRBV7-8 and TRBJ1-1; tentatively, D is TRBD1 (5 bases). Trimming pared 4 bases from V and 5 bases from J, leaving 17 bases between. Germline assignment: CDR1 SGHVS and CDR2 FQNEAQ. The CDR3 consists of 15 residues. The CDR3 is CASSSVGGVLTEAFF. CDR3 nucleotide sequence: TGTGCCAGCAGCTCTGTGGGGGGGGTTCTAACTGAAGCTTTCTTT.

The chain joins TRBV27 to TRBJ2-1; D gene uncertain. The germline V gene encodes CDR1 MNHEY and CDR2 SMNVEV (reference sequence). The CDR3 has 12 amino acids. The V end lost 3 bases, the J end lost 6 bases, and 6 bases lay between the germline ends. The CDR3 nucleotides are TGTGCCAGCAGTTTCCTCGGCAATGAGCAGTTCTTC. Encoded protein: CASSFLGNEQFF.

This chain connects TRBV25-1 to TRBJ2-7, with a weak D call TRBD1 (6 bases). Germline V lookup: CDR1 MGHDK, CDR2 SYGVNS. V dropped 7 bases and J dropped 3 bases, with 16 bases sitting between them. This CDR3 spans 14 amino acids. CDR3 region: CASIWRTANYEQYF. Here the CDR3 DNA reads TGTGCCAGCATCTGGCGGACAGCCAACTACGAGCAGTACTTC.

This chain joins TRBV5-6 and TRBJ2-7; 10 bases agree with TRBD2. The V gene's germline CDR1 is SGHDT and CDR2 YYEEEE. The CDR3 has 12 amino acids. Germline trimming cut 4 bases from V and 12 bases from J; bases unmatched to any gene: 7. For the CDR3, the DNA is TGTGCCAGCAGCGCAACTAGCGGGGAACGGTACTTC. Translating it yields CASSATSGERYF.

CDR3 region: CASSLEQGRHTEAFF. CDR3 in DNA: TGTGCCAGCAGCTTGGAACAGGGGAGGCACACTGAAGCTTTCTTT. The gene calls are TRBV5-6 and TRBJ1-1; 7 bases line up with TRBD1. The CDR3 has 15 amino acids. The J segment lost 3 bases and the V segment lost 0 bases, leaving 5 bases of the junction unmatched. Germline CDR1 reads SGHDT; CDR2 reads YYEEEE. The full variable domain, rest sourced from reference TRBV5-6 and TRBJ1-1, is DAGVTQSPTHLIKTRGQQVTLRCSPKSGHDTVSWYQQALGQGPQFIFQYYEEEERQRGNFPDRFSGHQFPNYSSELNVNALLLGDSALYLCASSLEQGRHTEAFFGQGTRLTVV.

V and J are TRBV2 and TRBJ2-3; D may be TRBD2 (6 bases). The germline V gene has CDR1 SNHLY and CDR2 FYNNEI. The CDR3 runs 15 residues. Trimming pared 2 bases from V and 4 bases from J, leaving 13 bases between. In DNA, the CDR3 is TGTGCCAGCAGTGAACGGTCGGGAGTTGCAGATACGCAGTATTTT. Translating gives CASSERSGVADTQYF.